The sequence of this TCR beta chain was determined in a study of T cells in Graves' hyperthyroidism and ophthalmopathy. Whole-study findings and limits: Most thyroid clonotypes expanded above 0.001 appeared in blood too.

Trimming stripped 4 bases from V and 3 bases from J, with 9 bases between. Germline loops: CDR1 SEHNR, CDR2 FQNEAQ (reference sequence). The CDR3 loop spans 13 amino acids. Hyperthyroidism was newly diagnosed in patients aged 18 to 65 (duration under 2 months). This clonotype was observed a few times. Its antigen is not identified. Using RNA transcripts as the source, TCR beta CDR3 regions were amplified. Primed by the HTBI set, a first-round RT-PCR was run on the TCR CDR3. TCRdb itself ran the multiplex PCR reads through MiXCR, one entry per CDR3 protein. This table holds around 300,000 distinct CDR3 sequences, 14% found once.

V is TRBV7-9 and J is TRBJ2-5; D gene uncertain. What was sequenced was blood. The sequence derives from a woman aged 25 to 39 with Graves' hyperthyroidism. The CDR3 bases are TGTGCCAGCAGCTACCGACAAGAAGAGACCCAGTACTTC. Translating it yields CASSYRQEETQYF.